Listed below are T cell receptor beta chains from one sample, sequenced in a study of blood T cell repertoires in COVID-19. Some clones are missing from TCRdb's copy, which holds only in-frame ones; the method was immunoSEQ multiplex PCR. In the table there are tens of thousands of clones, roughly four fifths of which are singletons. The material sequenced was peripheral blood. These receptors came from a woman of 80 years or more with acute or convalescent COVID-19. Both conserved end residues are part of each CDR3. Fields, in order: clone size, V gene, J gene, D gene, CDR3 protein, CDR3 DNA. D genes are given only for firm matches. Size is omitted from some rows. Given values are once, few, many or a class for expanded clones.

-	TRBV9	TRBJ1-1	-	CASSERPGTMNTEAFF	TGTGCCAGCAGCGAACGACCGGGTACAATGAACACTGAAGCTTTCTTT
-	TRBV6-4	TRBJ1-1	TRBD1	CASSDGTGLEAFF	TGTGCCAGCAGTGATGGGACAGGCCTTGAAGCTTTCTTT
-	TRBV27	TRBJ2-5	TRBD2	CASSLMSPGGTQYF	TGTGCCAGCAGTTTAATGTCTCCGGGAGGGACCCAGTACTTC
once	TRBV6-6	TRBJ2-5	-	CASSYTGLQGETQYF	TGTGCCAGCAGTTACACGGGACTGCAGGGAGAGACCCAGTACTTC
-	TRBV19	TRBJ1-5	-	CASRRGADQPQHF	TGTGCCAGTAGGCGGGGGGCCGATCAGCCCCAGCATTTT
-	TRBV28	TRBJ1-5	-	CASSLWSQGGQPQHF	TGTGCCAGCAGTTTATGGAGTCAGGGTGGTCAGCCCCAGCATTTT
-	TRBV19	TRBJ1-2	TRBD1	CASSSGTGNLDYGYTF	TGTGCCAGTAGCTCCGGGACAGGGAACTTGGACTATGGCTACACCTTC
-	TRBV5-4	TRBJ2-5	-	CASSLTGEETQYF	TGTGCCAGCAGCCTGACGGGAGAAGAGACCCAGTACTTC
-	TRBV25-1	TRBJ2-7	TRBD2	CASRASSGSRAGQYF	TGTGCCAGCAGAGCCTCTAGCGGGAGTAGAGCCGGGCAGTACTTC
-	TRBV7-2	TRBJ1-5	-	CASSAPPEPQHF	TGTGCCAGCAGCGCCCCTCCGGAGCCCCAGCATTTT
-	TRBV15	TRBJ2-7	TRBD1	CATRRDRDRSYEQYF	TGTGCCACCAGAAGGGACAGGGATCGATCCTACGAGCAGTACTTC
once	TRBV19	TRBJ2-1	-	CASMGSGSGRIYNEQFF	TGTGCCAGTATGGGATCCGGCTCCGGGAGAATCTACAATGAGCAGTTCTTC
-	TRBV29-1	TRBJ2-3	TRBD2	CSVESTSGADTQYF	TGCAGCGTTGAGTCAACTAGCGGTGCAGATACGCAGTATTTT
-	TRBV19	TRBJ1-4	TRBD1	CASSPSGGVEKLFF	TGTGCCAGTAGTCCGTCAGGGGGAGTCGAAAAACTGTTTTTT
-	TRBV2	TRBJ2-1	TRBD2	CASSAGSGRAGGNEQFF	TGTGCCAGCAGTGCCGGTAGCGGGAGGGCCGGGGGGAATGAGCAGTTCTTC
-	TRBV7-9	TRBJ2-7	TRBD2	CASDLAGGLSYEQYF	TGTGCCAGCGACCTAGCGGGGGGCCTCTCCTACGAGCAGTACTTC
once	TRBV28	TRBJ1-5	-	CASSQLGQGNQPQHF	TGTGCCAGCAGCCAACTCGGACAAGGCAATCAGCCCCAGCATTTT
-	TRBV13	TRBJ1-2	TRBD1	CASRSQGANYGYTF	TGTGCCAGCAGATCACAGGGGGCTAACTATGGCTACACCTTC
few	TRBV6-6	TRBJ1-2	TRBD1	CASRGTGINYGYTF	TGTGCCAGCAGAGGGACAGGGATTAACTATGGCTACACCTTC
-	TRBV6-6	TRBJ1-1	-	CASSLSGVVNTEAFF	TGTGCCAGCAGCCTCTCTGGTGTAGTCAACACTGAAGCTTTCTTT
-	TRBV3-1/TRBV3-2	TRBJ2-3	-	CASSPSVGLTDTQYF	TGTGCCAGCAGCCCTTCCGTCGGTCTCACAGATACGCAGTATTTT
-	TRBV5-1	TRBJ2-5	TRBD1	CASTPRTGGSETQYF	TGCGCCAGCACCCCCCGGACAGGGGGATCGGAGACCCAGTACTTC
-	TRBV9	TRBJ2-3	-	CASSEENTQYF	TGTGCCAGCAGCGAAGAGAATACGCAGTATTTT
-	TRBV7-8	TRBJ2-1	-	CASSLIVHNEQFF	TGTGCCAGCAGCTTAATAGTCCACAATGAGCAGTTCTTC
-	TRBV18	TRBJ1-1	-	CASSPVLGANTEAFF	TGTGCCAGCTCACCTGTCCTGGGGGCGAACACTGAAGCTTTCTTT
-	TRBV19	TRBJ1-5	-	CASREGPSNQPQHF	TGTGCCAGCAGGGAGGGGCCGAGCAATCAGCCCCAGCATTTT
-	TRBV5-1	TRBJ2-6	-	CASSLVSSHSGANVLTF	TGCGCCAGCAGCTTGGTTAGCAGCCACTCTGGGGCCAACGTCCTGACTTTC
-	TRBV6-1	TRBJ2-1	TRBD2	CASSDGFGAGTPNEQFF	TGTGCCAGCAGTGACGGCTTTGGAGCGGGAACACCCAACGAGCAGTTCTTC
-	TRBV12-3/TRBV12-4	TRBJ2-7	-	CASTGGAPYEQYF	TGTGCCAGCACGGGTGGGGCTCCCTACGAGCAGTACTTC
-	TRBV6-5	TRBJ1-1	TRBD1	CASQYLPTGGAEAFF	TGTGCCAGCCAATACCTTCCGACAGGGGGAGCTGAAGCTTTCTTT
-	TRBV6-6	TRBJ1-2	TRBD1	CASSFTGEAGYTF	TGTGCCAGCAGTTTCACAGGGGAGGCTGGCTACACCTTC
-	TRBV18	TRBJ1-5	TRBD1	CASRTGTSNQPQHF	TGTGCCAGCAGGACAGGGACTAGCAATCAGCCCCAGCATTTT
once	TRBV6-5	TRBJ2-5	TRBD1	CASSYYLQGSQETQYF	TGTGCCAGCAGTTACTACCTACAGGGGTCCCAAGAGACCCAGTACTTC
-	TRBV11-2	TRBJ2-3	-	CASSLAPSSTDTQYF	TGTGCCAGCAGCTTAGCCCCCTCTAGCACAGATACGCAGTATTTT
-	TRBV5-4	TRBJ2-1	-	CASSPPAGPYNEQFF	TGTGCCAGCAGCCCACCCGCGGGACCCTACAATGAGCAGTTCTTC
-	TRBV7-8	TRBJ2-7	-	CASSPRQPPTYEQYF	TGTGCCAGCAGCCCGAGACAGCCACCGACCTACGAGCAGTACTTC
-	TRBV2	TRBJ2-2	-	CASTPGQWGTGELFF	TGTGCCAGCACACCGGGACAATGGGGGACCGGGGAGCTGTTTTTT
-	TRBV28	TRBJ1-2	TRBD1	CASSFSTGQAAGYTF	TGTGCCAGCAGTTTCTCCACCGGACAGGCCGCTGGCTACACCTTC
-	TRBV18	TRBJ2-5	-	CASSPGGVQETQYF	TGTGCCAGCTCCCCAGGGGGGGTCCAGGAGACCCAGTACTTC
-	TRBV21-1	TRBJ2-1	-	CASSSKRSEQFF	TGTGCCAGCAGCAGTAAGCGAAGTGAGCAGTTCTTC
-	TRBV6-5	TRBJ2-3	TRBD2	CASSLLAGGDTQYF	TGTGCCAGCAGTTTGCTAGCGGGAGGAGATACGCAGTATTTT
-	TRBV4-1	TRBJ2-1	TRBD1	CASSQGDRSYNEQFF	TGCGCCAGCAGCCAAGGGGACAGGTCCTACAATGAGCAGTTCTTC
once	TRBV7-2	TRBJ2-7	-	CASSLGPEGYEQYF	TGTGCCAGCAGCTTAGGCCCGGAGGGGTACGAGCAGTACTTC
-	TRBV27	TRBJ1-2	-	CASSLSPLGNYGYTF	TGTGCCAGCAGTTTATCACCCCTCGGGAACTATGGCTACACCTTC
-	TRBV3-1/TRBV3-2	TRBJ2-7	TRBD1	CASSQRLTGQAF	TGTGCCAGCAGCCAGCGATTGACAGGACAGGCCTTC
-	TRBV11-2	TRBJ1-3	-	CASSLGTWERFAGNTIYF	TGTGCCAGCAGCTTAGGGACTTGGGAGCGGTTTGCTGGAAACACCATATATTTT
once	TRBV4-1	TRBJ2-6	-	CASSPQGLGLSGANVLTF	TGCGCCAGCAGCCCACAGGGTCTTGGGCTCTCTGGGGCCAACGTCCTGACTTTC
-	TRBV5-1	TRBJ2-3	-	CASSLVRGAGTDTQYF	TGCGCCAGCAGCTTGGTTCGGGGGGCTGGTACAGATACGCAGTATTTT
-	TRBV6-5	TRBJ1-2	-	CASRKYRETNYGYTF	TGTGCCAGCAGAAAATACCGGGAAACTAACTATGGCTACACCTTC
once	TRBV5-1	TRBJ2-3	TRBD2	CASSLGGTSGVDTQYF	TGCGCCAGCAGCTTGGGAGGGACTAGCGGGGTAGATACGCAGTATTTT
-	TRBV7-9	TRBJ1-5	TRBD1	CASSLGTGESNQPQHF	TGTGCCAGCAGCTTAGGGACAGGAGAAAGCAATCAGCCCCAGCATTTT
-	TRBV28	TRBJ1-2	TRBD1	CASSPRQGMRLDYGYTF	TGTGCCAGCAGTCCCCGACAGGGTATGCGGTTGGACTATGGCTACACCTTC
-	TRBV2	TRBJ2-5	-	CASSEFRGSQETQYF	TGTGCCAGCAGTGAATTTCGCGGCAGCCAAGAGACCCAGTACTTC
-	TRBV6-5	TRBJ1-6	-	CASRETGNSPLHF	TGTGCCAGCAGGGAGACGGGAAATTCACCCCTCCACTTT
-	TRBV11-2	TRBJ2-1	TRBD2	CASSLATSGRRVANEQFF	TGTGCCAGCAGCCTGGCGACTAGCGGGAGGAGGGTTGCGAATGAGCAGTTCTTC